Listed below are T cell receptor beta chains from one sample, sequenced in a study of shared clonotypes between healthy human individuals. Sequencing was performed with immunoSEQ multiplex PCR; in TCRdb, only in-frame clones are kept and a portion is missing. The sample lists millions of clones, over 85% occurring once. Sample: naive CD4+ T cells sorted from blood. These receptors were obtained from a man aged 18 to 29 in good health. CDR3s include the opening cysteine and the closing phenylalanine or tryptophan. Fields, in order: clone size, J gene, CDR3 length, D gene, V gene, CDR3 DNA, CDR3 protein. The D gene is left open where the match is weak. Size is omitted from some rows. Given values are once, few, many or a class for expanded clones.

abundance: NA
j_gene: TRBJ2-1
len: 16
d_gene: TRBD2
v_gene: TRBV2
CDR3nt: TGTGCCAGCAGTGAGGGACTAGCGCCAAGGGGCGATGAGCAGTTCTTC
CDR3aa: CASSEGLAPRGDEQFF

abundance: NA
j_gene: TRBJ2-3
len: 13
d_gene: NA
v_gene: TRBV5-1
CDR3nt: TGCGCCAGCAGCCCAGCAGGCACAGATACGCAGTATTTT
CDR3aa: CASSPAGTDTQYF

abundance: once
j_gene: TRBJ2-7
len: 13
d_gene: NA
v_gene: TRBV2
CDR3nt: TGTGCCAGCAGCCAAGACAGGTTGAACGAGCAGTACTTC
CDR3aa: CASSQDRLNEQYF

abundance: NA
j_gene: TRBJ2-4
len: 20
d_gene: NA
v_gene: TRBV12-5
CDR3nt: TGTGCTAGTGGTTCCCCCGTCGGACAGGGAGGGTCTCGTGCCAAAAACATTCAGTACTTC
CDR3aa: CASGSPVGQGGSRAKNIQYF

abundance: NA
j_gene: TRBJ2-1
len: 15
d_gene: NA
v_gene: TRBV5-1
CDR3nt: TGCGCCAGCAGCTTCGGACCCCATTCCTACAATGAGCAGTTCTTC
CDR3aa: CASSFGPHSYNEQFF

abundance: NA
j_gene: TRBJ2-4
len: 15
d_gene: NA
v_gene: TRBV2
CDR3nt: TGTGCCAGCAGTGGGTCTCAGTTTAAAGGGGACATTCAGTACTTC
CDR3aa: CASSGSQFKGDIQYF

abundance: NA
j_gene: TRBJ2-7
len: 15
d_gene: TRBD2
v_gene: TRBV28
CDR3nt: TGTGCCAGCAGTTTGGCGGGGGGCCCCAGGAACGAGCAGTACTTC
CDR3aa: CASSLAGGPRNEQYF

abundance: NA
j_gene: TRBJ1-6
len: 15
d_gene: NA
v_gene: TRBV5-1
CDR3nt: TGCGCCAGCAGACCCGATTCCTCAACCCAGCCACCCCTCCACTTT
CDR3aa: CASRPDSSTQPPLHF

abundance: NA
j_gene: TRBJ1-2
len: 14
d_gene: NA
v_gene: TRBV5-1
CDR3nt: TGCGCCAGCAGCACCAGGGGCGTCGGCTATGGCTACACCTTC
CDR3aa: CASSTRGVGYGYTF

abundance: NA
j_gene: TRBJ2-1
len: 13
d_gene: TRBD1
v_gene: TRBV5-1
CDR3nt: TGCGCCAGCAGCCTACAGGGGTTCAATGAGCAGTTCTTC
CDR3aa: CASSLQGFNEQFF

abundance: once
j_gene: TRBJ2-2
len: 15
d_gene: NA
v_gene: TRBV6-5
CDR3nt: TGTGCCAGCAGTCCGGGGGAGGCGGGCACCGGGGAGCTGTTTTTT
CDR3aa: CASSPGEAGTGELFF

abundance: NA
j_gene: TRBJ2-7
len: 13
d_gene: NA
v_gene: TRBV29-1
CDR3nt: TGCAGCGTTGCCCCTCGATTCTCCTACGAGCAGTACTTC
CDR3aa: CSVAPRFSYEQYF

abundance: NA
j_gene: TRBJ2-5
len: 14
d_gene: NA
v_gene: TRBV5-1
CDR3nt: TGCGCCAGCAGCTTGGACTCGACCCAAGAGACCCAGTACTTC
CDR3aa: CASSLDSTQETQYF

abundance: NA
j_gene: TRBJ1-1
len: 10
d_gene: NA
v_gene: TRBV29-1
CDR3nt: TGCAGCGCTATGAACACTGAAGCTTTCTTT
CDR3aa: CSAMNTEAFF

abundance: NA
j_gene: TRBJ2-3
len: 16
d_gene: NA
v_gene: TRBV14
CDR3nt: TGTGCCAGCAGCCAAGATGAGTCCTTGAACACAGATACGCAGTATTTT
CDR3aa: CASSQDESLNTDTQYF

abundance: once
j_gene: TRBJ2-5
len: 14
d_gene: TRBD2
v_gene: TRBV30
CDR3nt: TGTGCCTGGGGTAGCGGGGGGGCTGGAGAGACCCAGTACTTC
CDR3aa: CAWGSGGAGETQYF

abundance: NA
j_gene: TRBJ1-2
len: 15
d_gene: NA
v_gene: TRBV18
CDR3nt: TGTGCCAGCTCACCGGCCGCGACGGTGGTCGACGGCTACACCTTC
CDR3aa: CASSPAATVVDGYTF

abundance: NA
j_gene: TRBJ1-2
len: 15
d_gene: TRBD1
v_gene: TRBV19
CDR3nt: TGTGCCAGTACCCCGCCCCCGGGACAGGGTTCTGGCTACACCTTC
CDR3aa: CASTPPPGQGSGYTF

abundance: NA
j_gene: TRBJ2-7
len: 13
d_gene: TRBD1
v_gene: TRBV11-2
CDR3nt: TGTGCCAGCAACGGACAGGTAGCCTACGAGCAGTACTTC
CDR3aa: CASNGQVAYEQYF

abundance: NA
j_gene: TRBJ1-6
len: 12
d_gene: NA
v_gene: TRBV28
CDR3nt: TGTGCCAGCAGTCTCCAGGCTTCACCCCTCCACTTT
CDR3aa: CASSLQASPLHF

abundance: NA
j_gene: TRBJ1-2
len: 13
d_gene: NA
v_gene: TRBV7-9
CDR3nt: TGTGCCAGCAGCTTCCCAGGGAACTATGGCTACACCTTC
CDR3aa: CASSFPGNYGYTF

abundance: NA
j_gene: TRBJ2-1
len: 18
d_gene: TRBD2
v_gene: TRBV5-1
CDR3nt: TGCGCCAGCAGCTTGGGCCGCAGTCTAGCGGGGGGCTACAATGAGCAGTTCTTC
CDR3aa: CASSLGRSLAGGYNEQFF

abundance: NA
j_gene: TRBJ2-3
len: 18
d_gene: TRBD2
v_gene: TRBV14
CDR3nt: TGTGCCAGCAGCCTACCTGCGACTAGCGGGAGGGTGTTAGATACGCAGTATTTT
CDR3aa: CASSLPATSGRVLDTQYF

abundance: once
j_gene: TRBJ2-7
len: 15
d_gene: NA
v_gene: TRBV4-1
CDR3nt: TGCGCCAGCAGCCAAGATCAGGGAGCGGGCTACGAGCAGTACTTC
CDR3aa: CASSQDQGAGYEQYF

abundance: once
j_gene: TRBJ2-1
len: 15
d_gene: TRBD2
v_gene: TRBV5-4
CDR3nt: TGTGCCAGCAGCTCCCACGGGGGGGCCGTTGATGAGCAGTTCTTC
CDR3aa: CASSSHGGAVDEQFF

abundance: once
j_gene: TRBJ1-2
len: 13
d_gene: NA
v_gene: TRBV7-2
CDR3nt: TGTGCCAGCAGCCCTAGAGTAAACTATGGCTACACCTTC
CDR3aa: CASSPRVNYGYTF

abundance: NA
j_gene: TRBJ1-2
len: 12
d_gene: NA
v_gene: TRBV28
CDR3nt: TGTGCCAGCAGTTCTCAAGCTTATGGCTACACCTTC
CDR3aa: CASSSQAYGYTF